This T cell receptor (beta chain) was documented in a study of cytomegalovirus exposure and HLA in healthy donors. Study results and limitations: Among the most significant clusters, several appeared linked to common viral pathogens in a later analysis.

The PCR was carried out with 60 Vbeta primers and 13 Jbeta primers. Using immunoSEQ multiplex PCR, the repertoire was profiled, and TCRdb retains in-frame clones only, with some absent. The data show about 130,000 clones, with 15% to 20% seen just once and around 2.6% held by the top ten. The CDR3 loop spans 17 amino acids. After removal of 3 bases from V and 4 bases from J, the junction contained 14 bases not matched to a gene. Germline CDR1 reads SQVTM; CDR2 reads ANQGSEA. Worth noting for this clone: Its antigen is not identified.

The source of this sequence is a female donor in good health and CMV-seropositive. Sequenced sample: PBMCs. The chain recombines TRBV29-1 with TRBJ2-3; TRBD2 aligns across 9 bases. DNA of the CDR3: TGCAGCGTTGAGGCGCTAGCGGGAAAGGGTGGCGCAGATACGCAGTATTTT. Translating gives CSVEALAGKGGADTQYF.